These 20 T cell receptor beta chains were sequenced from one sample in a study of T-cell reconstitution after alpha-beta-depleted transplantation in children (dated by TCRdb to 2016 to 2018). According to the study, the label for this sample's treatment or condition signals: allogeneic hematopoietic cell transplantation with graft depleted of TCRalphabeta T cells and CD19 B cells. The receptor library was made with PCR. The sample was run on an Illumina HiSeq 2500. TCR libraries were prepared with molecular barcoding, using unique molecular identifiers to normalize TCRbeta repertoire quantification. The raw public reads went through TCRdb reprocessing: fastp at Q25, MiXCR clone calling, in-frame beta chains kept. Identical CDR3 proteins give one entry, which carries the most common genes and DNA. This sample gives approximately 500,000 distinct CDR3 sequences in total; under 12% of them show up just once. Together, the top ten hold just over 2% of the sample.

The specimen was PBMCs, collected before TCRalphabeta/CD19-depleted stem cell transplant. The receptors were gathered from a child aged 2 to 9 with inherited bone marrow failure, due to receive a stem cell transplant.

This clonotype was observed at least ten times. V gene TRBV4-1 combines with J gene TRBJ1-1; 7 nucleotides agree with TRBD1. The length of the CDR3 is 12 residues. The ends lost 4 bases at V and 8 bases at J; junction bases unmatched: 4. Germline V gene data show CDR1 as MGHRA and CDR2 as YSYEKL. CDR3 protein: CASSRRQGEAFF. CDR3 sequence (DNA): TGCGCCAGCAGCCGAAGACAGGGAGAAGCTTTCTTT.

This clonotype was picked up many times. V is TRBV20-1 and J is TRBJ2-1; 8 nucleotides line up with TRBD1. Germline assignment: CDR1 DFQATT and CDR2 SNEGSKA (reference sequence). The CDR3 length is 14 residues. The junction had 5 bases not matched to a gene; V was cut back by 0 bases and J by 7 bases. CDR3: CSARDVQGVNEQFF. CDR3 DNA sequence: TGCAGTGCTAGAGATGTACAGGGGGTAAATGAGCAGTTCTTC.

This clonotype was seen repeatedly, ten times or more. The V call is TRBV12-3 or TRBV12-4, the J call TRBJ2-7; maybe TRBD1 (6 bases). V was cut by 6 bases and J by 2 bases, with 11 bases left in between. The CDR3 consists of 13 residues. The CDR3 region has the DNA TGTGCCAGCAGCTTCGACAGGACCTACGAGCAGTACTTC. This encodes CASSFDRTYEQYF.

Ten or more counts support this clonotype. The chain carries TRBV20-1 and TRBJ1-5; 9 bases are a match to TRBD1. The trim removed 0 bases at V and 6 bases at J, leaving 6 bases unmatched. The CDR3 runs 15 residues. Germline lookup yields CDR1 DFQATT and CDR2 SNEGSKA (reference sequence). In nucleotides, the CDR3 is TGCAGTGCTAGAGAAAACAGGGGGCGAGGTCAGCCCCAGCATTTT. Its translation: CSARENRGRGQPQHF.

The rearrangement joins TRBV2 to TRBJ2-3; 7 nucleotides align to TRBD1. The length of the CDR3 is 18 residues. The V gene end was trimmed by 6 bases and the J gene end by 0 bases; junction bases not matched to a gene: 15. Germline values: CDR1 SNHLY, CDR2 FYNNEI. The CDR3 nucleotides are TGTGCCAGCAGGGTACCCGAAAGGGGGCTGGCTAGCACAGATACGCAGTATTTT. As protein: CASRVPERGLASTDTQYF. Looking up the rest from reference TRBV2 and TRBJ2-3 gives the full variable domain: EPEVTQTPSHQVTQMGQEVILRCVPISNHLYFYWYRQILGQKVEFLVSFYNNEISEKSEIFDDQFSVERPDGSNFTLKIRSTKLEDSAMYFCASRVPERGLASTDTQYFGPGTRLTVL.

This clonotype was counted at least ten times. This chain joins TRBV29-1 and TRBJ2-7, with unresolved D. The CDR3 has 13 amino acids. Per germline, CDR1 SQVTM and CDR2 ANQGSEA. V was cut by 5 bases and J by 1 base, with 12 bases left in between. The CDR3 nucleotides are TGCAGCGTTAAGACACAGAATTCCTACGAGCAGTACTTC. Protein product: CSVKTQNSYEQYF.

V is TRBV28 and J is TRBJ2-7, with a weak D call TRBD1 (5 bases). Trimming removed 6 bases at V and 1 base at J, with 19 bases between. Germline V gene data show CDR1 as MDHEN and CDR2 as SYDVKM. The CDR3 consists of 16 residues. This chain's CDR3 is CASSRISTGSSYEQYF. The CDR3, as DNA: TGTGCCAGCAGCCGCATCTCTACAGGCTCTTCCTACGAGCAGTACTTC. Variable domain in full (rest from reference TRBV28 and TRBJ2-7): DVKVTQSSRYLVKRTGEKVFLECVQDMDHENMFWYRQDPGLGLRLIYFSYDVKMKEKGDIPEGYSVSREKKERFSLILESASTNQTSMYLCASSRISTGSSYEQYFGPGTRLTVT.

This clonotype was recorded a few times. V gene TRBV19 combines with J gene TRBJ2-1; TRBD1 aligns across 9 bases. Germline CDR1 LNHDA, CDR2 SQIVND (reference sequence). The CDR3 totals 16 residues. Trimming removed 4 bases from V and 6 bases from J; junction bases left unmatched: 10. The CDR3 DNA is TGTGCCAGTAGTACCTACAGGGGGCAAGGGTCCAATGAGCAGTTCTTC. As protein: CASSTYRGQGSNEQFF.

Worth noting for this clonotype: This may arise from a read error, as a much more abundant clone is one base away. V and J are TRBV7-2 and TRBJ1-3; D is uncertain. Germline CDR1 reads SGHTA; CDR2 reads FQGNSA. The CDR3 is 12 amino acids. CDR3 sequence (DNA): TGTGCCAGCAGCTTGACTGGAAACACCATAAATTTT. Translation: CASSLTGNTINF. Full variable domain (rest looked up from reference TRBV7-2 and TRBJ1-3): GAGVSQSPSNKVTEKGKDVELRCDPISGHTALYWYRQSLGQGLEFLIYFQGNSAPDKSGLPSDRFSAERTGGSVSTLTIQRTQQEDSAVYLCASSLTGNTINFGEGSWLTVV.

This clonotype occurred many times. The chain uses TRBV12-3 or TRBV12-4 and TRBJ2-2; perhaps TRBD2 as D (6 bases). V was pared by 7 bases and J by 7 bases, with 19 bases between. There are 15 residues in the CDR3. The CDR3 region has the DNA TGTGCCAGCACCTTACCCAACTACGGGAGCGGGGAGCTGTTTTTT. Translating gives CASTLPNYGSGELFF.

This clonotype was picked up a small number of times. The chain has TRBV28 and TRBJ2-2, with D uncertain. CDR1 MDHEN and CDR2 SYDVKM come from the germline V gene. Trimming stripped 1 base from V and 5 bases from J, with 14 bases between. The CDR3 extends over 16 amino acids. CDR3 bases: TGTGCCAGCAGTTTATCGGGCAGCTACCCAACCGGGGAGCTGTTTTTT. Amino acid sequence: CASSLSGSYPTGELFF. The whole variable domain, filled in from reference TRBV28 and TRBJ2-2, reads DVKVTQSSRYLVKRTGEKVFLECVQDMDHENMFWYRQDPGLGLRLIYFSYDVKMKEKGDIPEGYSVSREKKERFSLILESASTNQTSMYLCASSLSGSYPTGELFFGEGSRLTVL.

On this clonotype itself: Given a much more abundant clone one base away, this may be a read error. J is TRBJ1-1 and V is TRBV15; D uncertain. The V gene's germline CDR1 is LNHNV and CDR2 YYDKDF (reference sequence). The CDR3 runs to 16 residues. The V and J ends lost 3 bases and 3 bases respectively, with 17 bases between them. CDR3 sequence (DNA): TGTGCCACCAGCAGCCCTTTGAGGGCTGCGGACACTGAAGCTTTCTTT. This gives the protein CATSSPLRAADTEAFF.

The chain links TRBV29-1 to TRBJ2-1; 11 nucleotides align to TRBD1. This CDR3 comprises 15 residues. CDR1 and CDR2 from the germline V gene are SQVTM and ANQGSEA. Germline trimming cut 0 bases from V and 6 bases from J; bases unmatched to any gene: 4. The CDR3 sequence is CSVEDWDRGSNEQFF. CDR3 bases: TGCAGCGTTGAAGATTGGGACAGGGGGTCCAATGAGCAGTTCTTC.

CDR3 residues: CTRCSPLAGPGEGETQYF. In DNA form, the CDR3 reads TGTACCCGCTGTTCTCCACTAGCGGGGCCGGGCGAGGGGGAGACCCAGTACTTC. V is TRBV2 and J is TRBJ2-5; 10 bases are a match to TRBD2. The CDR3 has 18 residues. CDR1 SNHLY and CDR2 FYNNEI come from the germline V gene.

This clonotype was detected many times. CDR3 sequence (DNA): TGTGCCAGCAGCGGTCTAGGGGCTCGCGGAACTGAAGCTTTCTTT. It yields the protein CASSGLGARGTEAFF. The chain carries TRBV21-1 and TRBJ1-1. TRBV21-1 is an annotated pseudogene. The CDR3 is made up of 15 amino acids.

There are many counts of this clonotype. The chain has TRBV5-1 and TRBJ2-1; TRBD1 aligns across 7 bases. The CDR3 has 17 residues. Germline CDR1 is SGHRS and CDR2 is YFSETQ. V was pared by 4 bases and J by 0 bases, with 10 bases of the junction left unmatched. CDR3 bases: TGCGCCAGCAGCCCTCGGACAGGAAGGTTCTCCTACAATGAGCAGTTCTTC. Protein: CASSPRTGRFSYNEQFF.

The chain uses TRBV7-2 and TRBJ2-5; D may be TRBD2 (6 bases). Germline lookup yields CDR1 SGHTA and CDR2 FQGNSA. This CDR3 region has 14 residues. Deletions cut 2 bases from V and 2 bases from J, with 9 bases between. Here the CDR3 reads CASSLIGGQETQYF. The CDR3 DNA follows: TGTGCCAGCAGCTTAATCGGGGGTCAAGAGACCCAGTACTTC.

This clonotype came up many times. This CDR3 reads CGCSSTVLSYNEQFF. CDR3 sequence (DNA): TGTGGGTGCTCGTCGACTGTCCTCTCCTACAATGAGCAGTTCTTC. The chain joins TRBV6-2 or TRBV6-3 to TRBJ2-1; D call uncertain. Looked up from germline, CDR1 is MNHEY and CDR2 is SVGEGT. The CDR3 has 15 amino acids.

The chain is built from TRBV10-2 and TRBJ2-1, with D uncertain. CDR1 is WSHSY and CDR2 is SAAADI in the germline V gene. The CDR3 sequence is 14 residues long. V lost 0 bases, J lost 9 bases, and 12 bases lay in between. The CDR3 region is CASSESSLSLEQFF. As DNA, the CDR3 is TGCGCCAGCAGTGAGTCAAGCCTCAGCCTTGAGCAGTTCTTC.

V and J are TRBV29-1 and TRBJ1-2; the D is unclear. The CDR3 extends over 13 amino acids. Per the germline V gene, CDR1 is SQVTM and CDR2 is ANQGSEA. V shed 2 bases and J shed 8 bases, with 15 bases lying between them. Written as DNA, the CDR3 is TGCAGCGTTGAAATGTCAGGCCTTGGGGGCTACACCTTC. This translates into CSVEMSGLGGYTF.